This TCR beta chain was recovered during a study of graft-versus-host responses after intestinal transplantation. Study information: Every recipient had anti-thymocyte globulin induction and roughly 3 years of tacrolimus plus steroids.

Generated by immunoSEQ multiplex PCR, the TCRdb table keeps only in-frame clones and is missing some. The sample records over 80,000 clones, 86% being singletons. General observations from the study: Recipient marrow held GvH clones, some first seen in ileum or blood. Declining HvG levels early post-transplant were linked to peak circulating GvH clone levels.

This clone was seen just once. Its matching antigen is unknown. The sequence was obtained from a human patient who received an intestinal transplant, so some T cells may come from the graft donor. The specimen was PBMCs, collected 255 days after intestinal transplant.

This CDR3 reads CASSPLPTGSSYEQYF. As DNA, the CDR3 is TGTGCCAGCTCACCATTGCCGACAGGGAGCTCCTACGAGCAGTACTTC. This chain uses TRBV18 with TRBJ2-7; 7 nucleotides match TRBD1. Trimming took 2 bases from V and 0 from J; bases not matched to a gene: 7. The CDR3 spans 16 residues. CDR1 is KGHSH and CDR2 is LQKENI in the germline V gene.